One sample yielded the 31 T cell receptor beta chains listed below, sequenced in a study of metastatic and nonmetastatic thyroid tumors. No patient received treatment before thyroid surgery. TCRdb redid the clone calls on the PCR reads using MiXCR. The sample has roughly 48,000 clones, approximately 17% seen once. The sequenced sample was blood. The receptors come from a female donor with papillary thyroid cancer or a benign thyroid nodule (not recorded which). Some clones in this sample may be carry-over from other donors' samples.

V and J are TRBV7-9 and TRBJ1-2; tentatively, D is TRBD1 (5 bases). CDR3 length equals 14 residues. V shed 5 bases and J shed 6 bases, with 16 bases lying between them. Germline V gene data show CDR1 as SEHNR and CDR2 as FQNEAQ (reference sequence). The CDR3 DNA reads TGTGCCAGCAGCGAATCCGGGCCAGGGAATGGCTACACCTTC. Translation: CASSESGPGNGYTF.

CDR3 residues: CSARKPLDSYEQYF. The CDR3 DNA reads TGCAGTGCTAGGAAACCTTTGGATTCATACGAGCAGTACTTC. V usage is TRBV20-1 and J usage is TRBJ2-7; D gene uncertain. The CDR3 has 14 amino acids. CDR1 is DFQATT and CDR2 is SNEGSKA in the germline V gene (reference sequence). The V gene lost 3 bases and the J gene lost 4 bases, with 16 bases spanning the gap.

This clone was picked up a small number of times. One junction end disagrees with the germline gene, perhaps due to a read error. This chain links TRBV6-1 with TRBJ2-7; possibly TRBD1 for D (5 bases). In germline, CDR1 is MNHNS, CDR2 SASEGT. The CDR3 is 16 residues long. The CDR3 spells CASSEAGWQGLYDQYF. In DNA, the CDR3 is TGTGCCAGCAGTGAAGCAGGGTGGCAGGGCCTCTACGATCAGTACTTC.

A remark on this clone: A read error may explain this, as a much larger clone is one base away. As DNA, the CDR3 is TGTGCCAGCAGCCAAAGTGACGAGGATACGCAGTATTTT. Translated, it gives CASSQSDEDTQYF. The chain is built from TRBV3-1 and TRBJ2-3; no clear D. The CDR3 has 13 residues. Germline CDR1 and CDR2: LGHDT and YNNKEL (reference sequence). Trimming stripped 2 bases from V and 6 bases from J, with 9 bases between.

The chain joins TRBV20-1 to TRBJ2-3, with D unresolved. The CDR3 consists of 15 residues. The germline gives CDR1 DFQATT, CDR2 SNEGSKA (reference sequence). V lost 4 bases to trimming and J lost 2 bases, with 16 bases between them. The CDR3 sequence is CSAIDMGTDTDTQYF. The CDR3 DNA sequence: TGCAGTGCTATTGACATGGGCACCGACACAGATACGCAGTATTTT.

Many counts were recorded for this clone. This chain links TRBV27 with TRBJ1-6; 7 bases are a match to TRBD1. Germline values: CDR1 MNHEY, CDR2 SMNVEV (reference sequence). V was pared by 4 bases and J by 7 bases, with 7 bases of the junction left unmatched. The CDR3 runs 15 residues. Here the CDR3 DNA reads TGTGCCAGCAGTTCGAACAGGGGCCCCAATTCACCCCTCCACTTT. Translating it yields CASSSNRGPNSPLHF.

This clone was seen many times. The same CDR3 also results from other DNA sequences found in this sample. CDR3 residues: CSARGQGETQYF. CDR3 DNA: TGCAGTGCCAGGGGACAGGGTGAGACCCAGTACTTC. The chain combines TRBV20-1 with TRBJ2-5; TRBD1 matches at 9 bases. J lost 5 bases, V lost 6 bases, and 4 bases had no gene match. Germline CDR1 reads DFQATT; CDR2 reads SNEGSKA (reference sequence). The CDR3 is 12 amino acids.

This chain connects TRBV5-4 to TRBJ2-7; TRBD1 might be the D (5 bases). The V end was cut by 2 bases, the J end by 3 bases, with 15 bases between. Germline CDR1 and CDR2: SGHNT and YYREEE (reference sequence). This CDR3 comprises 15 residues. The CDR3, as DNA: TGTGCCAGCAGCTTCCGGCCTGGGGCCTTCTACGAGCAGTACTTC. It is translated as CASSFRPGAFYEQYF.

This clone has just a few counts. The chain employs TRBV19 and TRBJ2-7; D is unclear. CDR1 LNHDA and CDR2 SQIVND come from the germline V gene (reference sequence). The CDR3 has 11 residues. V was cut by 8 bases and J by 6 bases, with 11 bases left in between. The CDR3 loop reads CASGLLGEQYF. The CDR3 nucleotides read TGTGCCAGTGGATTACTGGGCGAGCAGTACTTC.

This clone was counted at least ten times. The V call is TRBV5-1, the J call TRBJ2-3; 9 positions match TRBD2. The CDR3 loop spans 15 amino acids. V lost 5 bases, J lost 2 bases, and 6 bases stayed unmatched. The germline CDR1 and CDR2 sequences are SGHRS and YFSETQ. CDR3 protein: CASRPRLADTDTQYF. For the CDR3, the DNA is TGCGCCAGCAGGCCAAGACTAGCGGACACAGATACGCAGTATTTT. The full variable domain, its missing parts supplied by reference TRBV5-1 and TRBJ2-3, is KAGVTQTPRYLIKTRGQQVTLSCSPISGHRSVSWYQQTPGQGLQFLFEYFSETQRNKGNFPGRFSGRQFSNSRSEMNVSTLELGDSALYLCASRPRLADTDTQYFGPGTRLTVL.

This clone appeared many times. The rearrangement uses TRBV7-9 and TRBJ1-3; 9 bases agree with TRBD1. This CDR3 is 15 amino acids long. CDR1 and CDR2 from the germline V gene are SEHNR and FQNEAQ (reference sequence). Trimming took 4 bases from V and 1 from J; bases not matched to a gene: 2. The CDR3 nucleotides read TGTGCCAGCAGCTCCGGGACAGGGTCTGGAAACACCATATATTTT. Its protein product is CASSSGTGSGNTIYF.

Remarks on this clone: At one boundary the junction diverges from the germline segment, which might be a read error. This chain connects TRBV27 to TRBJ2-7; perhaps D is TRBD1 or TRBD2 (6 bases each). Germline CDR1 MNHEY, CDR2 SMNVEV (reference sequence). This CDR3 spans 16 amino acids. The CDR3 DNA reads TGTGCCAGCTCTCTTGGGGTGGGGTCCTTCGGGGGCGAGCATTACTTC. It codes for CASSLGVGSFGGEHYF.

This clone has ten or more counts. V is TRBV24-1 and J is TRBJ2-2, with TRBD1 as a possible D gene (5 bases). This CDR3 has 20 residues. V was shortened by 2 bases and J by 2 bases, with 23 bases between the two germline ends. CDR1 KGHDR and CDR2 SFDVKD come from the germline V gene. The CDR3 loop is CATSDSSVAGYIPNTGELFF. The CDR3 DNA is TGTGCCACCAGTGATTCATCAGTCGCAGGGTATATACCCAACACCGGGGAGCTGTTTTTT.

Ten or more counts support this clone. The chain employs TRBV2 and TRBJ2-2; 8 positions agree with TRBD2. Per the germline V gene, CDR1 is SNHLY and CDR2 is FYNNEI. V was clipped by 8 bases and J by 6 bases; unmatched bases: 11. The length of the CDR3 is 15 residues. In DNA form, the CDR3 reads TGTGCCAGCCGGGGGGGGCTAGCCCTCCCCGGGGAGCTGTTTTTT. Amino acid sequence: CASRGGLALPGELFF. Full variable domain (outside the CDR3, taken from reference TRBV2 and TRBJ2-2): EPEVTQTPSHQVTQMGQEVILRCVPISNHLYFYWYRQILGQKVEFLVSFYNNEISEKSEIFDDQFSVERPDGSNFTLKIRSTKLEDSAMYFCASRGGLALPGELFFGEGSRLTVL.

A remark on this clone: A much larger clone lies a single base off, so this may be a read error. The chain carries TRBV4-1 and TRBJ2-7, with D tentatively TRBD2 (7 bases). Trimming stripped 6 bases from V and 6 bases from J, with 18 bases between. The CDR3 runs 14 residues. The germline V gene encodes CDR1 MGHRA and CDR2 YSYEKL. The CDR3 loop reads CASRDLAVGGEQYF. The CDR3 DNA reads as TGCGCCAGCAGGGACCTAGCGGTAGGGGGCGAGCAGTACTTC.

This clone was recorded many times. This chain joins TRBV15 and TRBJ1-5; TRBD1 might be the D (6 bases). CDR3 length: 17 residues. V gave up 0 bases and J gave up 4 bases, with 16 bases separating them. Germline CDR1 is LNHNV and CDR2 is YYDKDF (reference sequence). CDR3 bases: TGTGCCACCAGCAGAGAAAGCGTGGGGGCCAAAAATCAGCCCCAGCATTTT. Its translation is CATSRESVGAKNQPQHF.

This clone appeared many times. This rearrangement joins TRBV2 to TRBJ2-3; 9 nucleotides line up with TRBD2. J lost 2 bases, V lost 6 bases, and 9 bases had no gene match. Germline loops: CDR1 SNHLY, CDR2 FYNNEI. The CDR3 consists of 16 residues. The CDR3 nucleotides are TGTGCCAGCAGATCCAGGACTAGCGAATTCACAGATACGCAGTATTTT. Protein sequence: CASRSRTSEFTDTQYF.

This clone was detected ten times or more. The V gene is TRBV20-1, the J gene TRBJ1-5; 9 positions match TRBD1. Germline assignment: CDR1 DFQATT and CDR2 SNEGSKA (reference sequence). V was pared by 3 bases and J by 7 bases, with 4 bases of the junction left unmatched. The CDR3 length is 13 residues. CDR3 DNA: TGCAGTGCTAGTACAGGGGGCGGACAGCCCCAGCATTTT. It translates to CSASTGGGQPQHF.

On this clone: Compared with germline, one end of the junction differs, possibly owing to a read error. The sample contains more than one DNA sequence encoding this CDR3. This sequence joins TRBV6-1 and TRBJ1-5, with D uncertain. Germline-derived CDR1 and CDR2 are MNHNS and SASEGT. This CDR3 comprises 15 residues. CDR3 DNA: TGCGCCAGCAGCGGTCCCCCAAATGGCAATCAGCCCCAGCATTTT. Translating it yields CASSGPPNGNQPQHF.

This clone was recorded at least ten times. The chain joins TRBV5-1 to TRBJ2-1; D is perhaps TRBD2 (5 bases). The CDR3 length is 15 residues. The germline gives CDR1 SGHRS, CDR2 YFSETQ. V was clipped by 6 bases and J by 3 bases, with 16 bases between them. The CDR3 region has the DNA TGCGCCAGCACTGAGTACGGGATTAACTACAATGAGCAGTTCTTC. This codes for CASTEYGINYNEQFF.

This clone was recorded many times. CDR3: CASTGGQDGDEQFF. CDR3 sequence (DNA): TGTGCCAGCACCGGCGGACAGGATGGAGATGAGCAGTTCTTC. The chain carries TRBV28 and TRBJ2-1; 7 bases agree with TRBD1. In germline, CDR1 is MDHEN, CDR2 SYDVKM. Losses at the gene ends were 7 bases for V and 8 bases for J; bases not matched to a gene: 11. The CDR3 runs 14 residues. The entire variable domain, with the rest obtained from reference TRBV28 and TRBJ2-1, is as follows: DVKVTQSSRYLVKRTGEKVFLECVQDMDHENMFWYRQDPGLGLRLIYFSYDVKMKEKGDIPEGYSVSREKKERFSLILESASTNQTSMYLCASTGGQDGDEQFFGPGTRLTVL.

Concerning this clone: This may stem from a read error, because a much larger clone lies one nucleotide away. The chain has TRBV10-2 and TRBJ2-7, with TRBD2 matching 10 bases. The V gene end was trimmed by 1 base and the J gene end by 4 bases; junction bases not matched to a gene: 4. The CDR3 is 15 amino acids. Germline lookup yields CDR1 WSHSY and CDR2 SAAADI. The CDR3 spells CASSEYSGRYYEQYF. The CDR3 DNA sequence: TGCGCCAGCAGTGAGTATAGCGGGAGGTATTACGAGCAGTACTTC.

This clone was detected ten times or more. The chain has TRBV5-1 and TRBJ2-7; maybe TRBD2 (5 bases). The V and J ends lost 4 bases and 3 bases respectively, with 20 bases between them. CDR1 and CDR2 from the germline V gene are SGHRS and YFSETQ. The CDR3 has 16 residues. DNA for the CDR3: TGCGCCAGCAGCCGAGGAGGCGGCGGGCCTTTCTACGAGCAGTACTTC. As protein: CASSRGGGGPFYEQYF.

This clone was found many times. The rearrangement uses TRBV6-1 and TRBJ2-6, with D hard to call. V was pared by 7 bases and J by 3 bases, with 13 bases between. Germline lookup yields CDR1 MNHNS and CDR2 SASEGT. The CDR3 length is 15 residues. The CDR3 region has the DNA TGTGCCAGCACGACGAAGGAAGGTGGGGCCAACGTCCTGACTTTC. As protein: CASTTKEGGANVLTF.

The chain links TRBV28 to TRBJ2-1, with a possible D match to TRBD2 (5 bases). V lost 6 bases and J lost 0, with 15 bases in between. CDR1 MDHEN and CDR2 SYDVKM come from the germline V gene. This CDR3 comprises 16 residues. CDR3 residues: CASRPRGKGSYNEQFF. CDR3 DNA sequence: TGTGCCAGCAGACCCAGAGGGAAGGGCTCCTACAATGAGCAGTTCTTC.

The chain joins TRBV5-1 to TRBJ2-7; no definite D call. This CDR3 has 16 residues. V gave up 4 bases and J gave up 5 bases, with 22 bases separating them. The germline gives CDR1 SGHRS, CDR2 YFSETQ. Written as DNA, the CDR3 is TGCGCCAGCAGCGTGTTCCCGGACGTCTTGTTCCACGAGCAGTACTTC. Protein: CASSVFPDVLFHEQYF.

The sample holds a few counts of this clone. The junction differs from germline at one of its ends, possibly a read error. This rearrangement joins TRBV7-2 to TRBJ2-7; D ambiguous. This CDR3 has 12 amino acids. CDR1 and CDR2 from the germline V gene are SGHTA and FQGNSA. This CDR3 is CVSSLDIDEQYF. In DNA form, the CDR3 reads TGTGTCAGCAGCTTAGACATAGACGAGCAGTACTTC.

This clone was seen ten or more times. This chain connects TRBV4-2 to TRBJ2-1, with D perhaps assigned TRBD1 or TRBD2 (5 bases each). The CDR3 has 13 amino acids. CDR1 and CDR2 from the germline V gene are LGHNA and YNFKEQ. V lost 4 bases and J 7 bases, leaving 11 bases between the germline ends. CDR3 sequence: CASSRAEGNEQFF. DNA of the CDR3: TGTGCCAGCAGCCGCGCCGAGGGGAATGAGCAGTTCTTC.

This clone has at least ten counts. V usage is TRBV6-1 and J usage is TRBJ2-6, with no clear D. This CDR3 has 15 amino acids. Germline CDR1 MNHNS, CDR2 SASEGT. Deletions cut 0 bases from V and 0 bases from J, with 3 bases between. CDR3 DNA sequence: TGTGCCAGCAGTGAAGCTCCCTCTGGGGCCAACGTCCTGACTTTC. Its translation is CASSEAPSGANVLTF.

Many counts were recorded for this clone. The chain couples TRBV2 to TRBJ2-1; maybe TRBD2 (6 bases). The length of the CDR3 is 14 residues. Germline V gene sequence: CDR1 SNHLY, CDR2 FYNNEI. Trimming pared 8 bases from V and 1 base from J, leaving 12 bases between. CDR3: CASGGSVSYNEQFF. In nucleotides, the CDR3 is TGTGCCAGCGGGGGGAGCGTTTCCTACAATGAGCAGTTCTTC.

A remark on this clone: One junction end does not reproduce the germline sequence, and a read error may be involved. The rearrangement joins TRBV6-1 to TRBJ2-2; TRBD2 matches 8 bases. CDR1 and CDR2 from the germline V gene are MNHNS and SASEGT. CDR3 length equals 14 residues. Here the CDR3 DNA reads TGTGCCAGGAGTGATTCGACTAGCGACCGGGAGCTGTTTTTT. Translation: CARSDSTSDRELFF.